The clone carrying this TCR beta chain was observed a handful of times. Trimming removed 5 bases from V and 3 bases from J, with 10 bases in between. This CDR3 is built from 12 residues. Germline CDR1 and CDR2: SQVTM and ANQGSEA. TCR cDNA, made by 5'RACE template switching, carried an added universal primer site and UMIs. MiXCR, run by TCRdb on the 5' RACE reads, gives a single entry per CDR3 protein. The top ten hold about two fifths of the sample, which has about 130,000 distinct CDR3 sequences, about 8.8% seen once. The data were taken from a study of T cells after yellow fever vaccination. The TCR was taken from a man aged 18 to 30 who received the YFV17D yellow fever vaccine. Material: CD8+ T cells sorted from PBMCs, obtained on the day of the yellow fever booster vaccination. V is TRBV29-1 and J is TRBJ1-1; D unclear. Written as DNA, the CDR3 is TGCAGCGTTCCAGGTGATTACACTGAAGCTTTCTTT. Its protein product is CSVPGDYTEAFF.